This T cell receptor beta chain was found in a study of blood T cell repertoires in COVID-19. About the research overall: Sites in the United States, Italy and Spain provided acute and convalescent COVID-19 samples.

CDR1 and CDR2 from the germline V gene are SGDLS and YYNGEE. The CDR3 totals 12 residues, both ends included. Per the original methods: How many nucleated cells were present was estimated from reference gene primer amplification. The assay was immunoSEQ multiplex PCR, and TCRdb's table has in-frame clones only and misses some. The V and J calls and clone size were taken over from that table, and D and trimming were inferred from the DNA. The table lists about 59,000 clones, roughly 91% of them singletons, with 8.5% to 10% in the top ten. This clone has at least ten counts. In this CDR3 the conserved last residue, phenylalanine or tryptophan, is missing, so a read error is likely. The limits of the CDR3 on the DNA are not certain, so only TCRdb's listed CDR3 is given.

The sequence derives from a human donor in a cohort sampled during active COVID-19. Sequenced input: peripheral blood. V and J are TRBV9 and TRBJ1-2; the DNA was not compared with TRBD1, the D call given in the table. The CDR3 sequence is CASSSYGQPATL.